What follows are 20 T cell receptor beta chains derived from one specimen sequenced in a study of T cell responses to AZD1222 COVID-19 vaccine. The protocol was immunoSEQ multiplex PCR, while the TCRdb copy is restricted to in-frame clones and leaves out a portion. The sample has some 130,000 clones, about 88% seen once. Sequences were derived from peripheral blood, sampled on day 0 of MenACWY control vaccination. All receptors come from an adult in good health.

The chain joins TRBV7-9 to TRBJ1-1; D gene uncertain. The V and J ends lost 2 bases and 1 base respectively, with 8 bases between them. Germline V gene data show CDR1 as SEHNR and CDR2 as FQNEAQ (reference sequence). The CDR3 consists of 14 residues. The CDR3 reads CASSLRGRNTEAFF. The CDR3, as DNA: TGTGCCAGCAGCTTACGGGGAAGGAACACTGAAGCTTTCTTT.

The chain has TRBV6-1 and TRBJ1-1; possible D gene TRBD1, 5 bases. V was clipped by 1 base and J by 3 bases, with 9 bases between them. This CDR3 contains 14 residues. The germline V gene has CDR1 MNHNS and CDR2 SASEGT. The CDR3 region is CASSEGGKHTEAFF. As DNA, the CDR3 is TGTGCCAGCAGTGAAGGGGGCAAGCACACTGAAGCTTTCTTT.

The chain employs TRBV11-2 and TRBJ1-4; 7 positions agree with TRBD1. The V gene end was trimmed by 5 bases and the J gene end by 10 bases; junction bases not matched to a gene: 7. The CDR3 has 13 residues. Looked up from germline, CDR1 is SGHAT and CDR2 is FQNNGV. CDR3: CASSQGELRKLFF. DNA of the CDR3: TGTGCCAGCAGCCAGGGGGAATTAAGAAAACTGTTTTTT.

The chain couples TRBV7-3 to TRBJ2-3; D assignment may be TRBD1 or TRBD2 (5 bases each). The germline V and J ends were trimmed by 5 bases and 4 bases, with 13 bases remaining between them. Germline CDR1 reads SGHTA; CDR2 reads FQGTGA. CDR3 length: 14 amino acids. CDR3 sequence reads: CASSLVGGADTQYF. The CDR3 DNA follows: TGTGCCAGCAGCCTGGTTGGGGGAGCAGATACGCAGTATTTT.

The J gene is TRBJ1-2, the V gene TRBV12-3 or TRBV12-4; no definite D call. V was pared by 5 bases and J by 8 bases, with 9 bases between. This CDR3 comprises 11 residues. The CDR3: CASSTVGGYTF. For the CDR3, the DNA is TGTGCCAGCAGTACGGTCGGGGGCTACACCTTC.

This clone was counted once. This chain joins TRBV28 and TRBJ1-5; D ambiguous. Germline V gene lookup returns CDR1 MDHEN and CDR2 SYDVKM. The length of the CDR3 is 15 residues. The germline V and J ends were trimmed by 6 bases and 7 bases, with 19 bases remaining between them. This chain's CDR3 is CASSNPSMGLQPQHF. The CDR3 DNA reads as TGTGCCAGCAGCAACCCCTCAATGGGCCTCCAGCCCCAGCATTTT.

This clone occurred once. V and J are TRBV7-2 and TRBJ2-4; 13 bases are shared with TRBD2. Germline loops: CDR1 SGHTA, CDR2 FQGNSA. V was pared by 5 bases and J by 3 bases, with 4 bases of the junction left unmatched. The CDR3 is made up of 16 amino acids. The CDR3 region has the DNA TGTGCCAGCAGCGAGGGACTAGCGGGGAACAAAAACATTCAGTACTTC. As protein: CASSEGLAGNKNIQYF. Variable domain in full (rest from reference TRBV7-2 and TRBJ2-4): GAGVSQSPSNKVTEKGKDVELRCDPISGHTALYWYRQSLGQGLEFLIYFQGNSAPDKSGLPSDRFSAERTGGSVSTLTIQRTQQEDSAVYLCASSEGLAGNKNIQYFGAGTRLSVL.

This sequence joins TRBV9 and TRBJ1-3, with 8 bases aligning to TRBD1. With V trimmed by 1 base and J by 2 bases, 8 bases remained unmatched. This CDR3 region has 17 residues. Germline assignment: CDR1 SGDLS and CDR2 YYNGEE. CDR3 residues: CASSVTSGQGTGNTIYF. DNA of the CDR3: TGTGCCAGCAGCGTAACTTCAGGACAGGGCACTGGAAACACCATATATTTT.

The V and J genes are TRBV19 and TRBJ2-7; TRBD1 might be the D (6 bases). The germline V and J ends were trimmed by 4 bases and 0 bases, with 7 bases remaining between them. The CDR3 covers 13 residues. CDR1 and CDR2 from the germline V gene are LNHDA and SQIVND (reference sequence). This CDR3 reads CASSTGDSYEQYF. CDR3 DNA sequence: TGTGCCAGTAGTACAGGGGACTCCTACGAGCAGTACTTC.

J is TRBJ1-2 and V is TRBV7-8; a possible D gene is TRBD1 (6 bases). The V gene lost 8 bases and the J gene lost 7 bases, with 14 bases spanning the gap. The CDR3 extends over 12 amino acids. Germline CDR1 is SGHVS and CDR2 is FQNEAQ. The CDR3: CASGRGLSGYTF. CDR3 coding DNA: TGTGCCAGCGGCAGGGGTCTCTCTGGCTACACCTTC.

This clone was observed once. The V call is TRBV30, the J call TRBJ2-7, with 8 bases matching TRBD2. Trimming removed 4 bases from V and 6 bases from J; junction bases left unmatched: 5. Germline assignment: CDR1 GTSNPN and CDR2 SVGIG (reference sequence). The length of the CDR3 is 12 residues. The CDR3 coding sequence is TGTGCCTGGAATATAGCGGGAAGCGAGCAGTACTTC. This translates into CAWNIAGSEQYF. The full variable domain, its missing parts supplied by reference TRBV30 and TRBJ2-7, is SQTIHQWPATLVQPVGSPLSLECTVEGTSNPNLYWYRQAAGRGLQLLFYSVGIGQISSEVPQNLSASRPQDRQFILSSKKLLLSDSGFYLCAWNIAGSEQYFGPGTRLTVT.

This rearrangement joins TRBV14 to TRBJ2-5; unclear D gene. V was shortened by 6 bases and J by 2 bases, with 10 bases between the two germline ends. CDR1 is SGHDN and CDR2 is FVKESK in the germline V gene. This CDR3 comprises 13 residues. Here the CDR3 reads CASSHLLQETQYF. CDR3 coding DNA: TGTGCCAGCAGTCATCTGTTACAAGAGACCCAGTACTTC.

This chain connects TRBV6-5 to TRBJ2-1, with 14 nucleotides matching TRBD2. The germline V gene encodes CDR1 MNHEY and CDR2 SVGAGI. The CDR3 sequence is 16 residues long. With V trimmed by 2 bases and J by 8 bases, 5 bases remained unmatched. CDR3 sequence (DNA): TGTGCCAGCAGTTACGGAGGGACTAGCGGGAGCGATGAGCAGTTCTTC. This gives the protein CASSYGGTSGSDEQFF.

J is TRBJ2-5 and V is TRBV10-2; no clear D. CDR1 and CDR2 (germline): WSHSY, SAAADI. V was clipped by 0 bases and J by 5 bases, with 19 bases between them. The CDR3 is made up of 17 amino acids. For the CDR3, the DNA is TGCGCCAGCAGTGAGTCTATTTTTACCATCCAGGAGGAGACCCAGTACTTC. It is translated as CASSESIFTIQEETQYF.

The CDR3 is CSAGQGNQPQHF. The CDR3 DNA reads TGCAGCGCCGGACAGGGGAATCAGCCCCAGCATTTT. This chain connects TRBV29-1 to TRBJ1-5, with 9 bases lining up with TRBD1. Looked up from germline, CDR1 is SQVTM and CDR2 is ANQGSEA. The CDR3 has 12 amino acids. The ends lost 7 bases at V and 4 bases at J; junction bases unmatched: 2.

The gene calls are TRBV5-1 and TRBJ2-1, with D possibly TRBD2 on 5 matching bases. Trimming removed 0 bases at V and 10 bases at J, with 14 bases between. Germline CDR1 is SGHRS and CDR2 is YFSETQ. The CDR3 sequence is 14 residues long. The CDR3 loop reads CASSLEVASWEQFF. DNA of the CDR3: TGCGCCAGCAGCTTGGAAGTGGCTAGCTGGGAGCAGTTCTTC.

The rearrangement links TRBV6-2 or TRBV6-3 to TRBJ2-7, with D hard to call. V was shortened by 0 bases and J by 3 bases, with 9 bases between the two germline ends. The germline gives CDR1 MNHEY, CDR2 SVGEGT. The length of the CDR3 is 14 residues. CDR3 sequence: CASSYSGRFYEQYF. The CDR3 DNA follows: TGTGCCAGCAGTTACTCCGGCAGATTCTACGAGCAGTACTTC.

The DNA of the CDR3 is TGTGCCAGTAGGGCGGGACAGCTTAGCAATCAGCCCCAGCATTTT. It encodes CASRAGQLSNQPQHF. V usage is TRBV19 and J usage is TRBJ1-5; TRBD1 aligns across 7 bases. V trimming: 6 bases; J trimming: 0 bases; junction bases outside the gene matches: 5. The CDR3 sequence is 15 residues long. CDR1 and CDR2 (germline): LNHDA, SQIVND (reference sequence).

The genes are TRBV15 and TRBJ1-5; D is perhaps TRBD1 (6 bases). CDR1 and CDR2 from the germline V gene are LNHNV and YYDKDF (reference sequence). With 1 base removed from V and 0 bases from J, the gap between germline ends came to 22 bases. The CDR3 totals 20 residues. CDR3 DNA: TGTGCCACCAGCAGAGTTGGAGAACAGGGATTCCGATATAGCAATCAGCCCCAGCATTTT. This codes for CATSRVGEQGFRYSNQPQHF.

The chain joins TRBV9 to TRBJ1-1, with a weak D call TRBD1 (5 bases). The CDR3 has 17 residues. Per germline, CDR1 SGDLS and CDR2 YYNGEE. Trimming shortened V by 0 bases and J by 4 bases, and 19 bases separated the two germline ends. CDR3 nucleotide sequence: TGTGCCAGCAGCGTAGATGGTGTGCCAGGGACGGGCACTGAAGCTTTCTTT. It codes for CASSVDGVPGTGTEAFF.